This T cell receptor beta chain was observed in a study of OX40 agonist ivuxolimab in advanced cancers. The repertoire was sequenced with immunoSEQ multiplex PCR; TCRdb's copy has only in-frame clones and lacks some. The data contain over 95,000 clones, roughly 90% of them singletons. V gave up 4 bases and J gave up 4 bases, with 13 bases separating them. CDR1 is SNHLY and CDR2 is FYNNEI in the germline V gene. The CDR3 is made up of 14 amino acids. The rearrangement links TRBV2 to TRBJ1-2; D gene ambiguous. The specimen comprised CD4+ or CD8+ T cells sorted from blood, sampled in a trial of the OX40 agonist ivuxolimab. This TCR was sampled from an adult with an advanced solid tumor such as melanoma, head and neck, liver or kidney cancer. CDR3 loop: CASSVSARSYGYTF. The CDR3 DNA reads TGTGCCAGCAGTGTTAGCGCCAGGTCCTATGGCTACACCTTC.